These 20 T cell receptor beta chains originate from one sample sequenced in a study of TET2 disruption in CD19-targeted CAR T cells. Measured with immunoSEQ multiplex PCR; TCRdb has only the in-frame clones, and not every one. The sample table sets out about 25,000 clones. Specified treatment: autologous CTL019 cells: CD19 CAR with 4-1BB and CD3 zeta domains. Which antigens these TCRs recognize remains unknown. Material: CD8- CAR+ T cells sorted from cultured blood T cells, obtained for CD19 CAR T cell therapy. The sample's subset: CD8-negative CAR-positive T cells from the infusion product. The source is a man between 65 and 85 years old with chronic lymphocytic leukemia.

A word on this clone: The CDR3 extends 3 residues past the end of the read, so its final part is completed from the germline J gene. The J gene is TRBJ2-3, the V gene TRBV12-3 or TRBV12-4; 11 bases line up with TRBD2. The CDR3 covers 14 residues. The trim removed 10 bases at V and 4 bases at J, leaving 7 bases unmatched. The part of the CDR3 DNA that was read is TGTGCCACCCGACTAGCGGGGCCGTCAGATACG. Its protein product is CATRLAGPSDT. The full CDR3 reads CATRLAGPSDTQYF.

About this clone: The read finishes 3 residues shy of the CDR3 end, and the germline J gene is used to complete it. The chain links TRBV12-3 or TRBV12-4 to TRBJ2-3, with a possible D match to TRBD1 (6 bases). V shed 5 bases and J shed 0 bases, with 9 bases lying between them. The CDR3 consists of 14 residues. The part of the CDR3 DNA that was read is TGTGCCAGCAGTCGGGACACTAGCACAGATACG. Its protein product is CASSRDTSTDT. The whole CDR3 region reads CASSRDTSTDTQYF.

Turning to this clone: The CDR3 extends 3 residues past the end of the read, so its final part is completed from the germline J gene. The same CDR3 arises from other DNA sequences in this sample as well. The V call is TRBV19, the J call TRBJ1-2; 12 bases fit TRBD1. The CDR3 consists of 15 residues. From germline, CDR1 is LNHDA and CDR2 SQIVND (reference sequence). Incomplete CDR3 DNA: TGTGCCAGTAGTCCCGGGACAGGGGGCTCCTACGAC. Its translation: CASSPGTGGSYD. From start to end, the CDR3 is CASSPGTGGSYDYTF.

Comments on this clone: The CDR3 is cut off 3 residues early in the read; its end comes from the germline J gene. The rearrangement uses TRBV10-3 and TRBJ2-1; 13 positions match TRBD2. V was clipped by 6 bases and J by 0 bases; unmatched bases: 8. Germline V CDR1 and CDR2: ENHRY, SYGVKD. This CDR3 comprises 18 residues. The DNA read from the CDR3 is TGTGCCATCAGGAGGACTAGCGGGGGAGCTAGCTCCTACAATGAG. It translates to CAIRRTSGGASSYNE. The whole CDR3 protein reads CAIRRTSGGASSYNEQFF.

Concerning this clone: The read ends 3 residues shy of where the CDR3 ends; the end is completed using the germline J gene. The V and J genes are TRBV2 and TRBJ1-2; the D is unclear. Germline lookup yields CDR1 SNHLY and CDR2 FYNNEI. This CDR3 has 13 residues. CDR3 DNA (partial): TGTGCCAGCAGTGATGAAGTAGCCAACGAC. Its translation: CASSDEVAND. The complete CDR3 sequence is CASSDEVANDYTF.

Notes on this clone: The CDR3 end is not reached by the read, which stops 3 residues before it; the germline J gene fills it in. Different DNA sequences within this sample yield the same CDR3. This chain joins TRBV19 and TRBJ2-3; 8 positions agree with TRBD2. CDR1 LNHDA and CDR2 SQIVND come from the germline V gene (reference sequence). This CDR3 region has 14 residues. V gave up 7 bases and J gave up 0 bases; unmatched junction bases: 3. Incomplete CDR3 DNA: TGTGCCAGTAAAAGCGGGAGTAGCACAGATACG. Translation: CASKSGSSTDT. The CDR3 reads in full as CASKSGSSTDTQYF.

This CDR3 is CASSQDPVSGGYNEQFF. CDR3 bases read: TGTGCCAGCAGCCAAGATCCGGTCTCGGGGGGTTACAATGAG. The chain links TRBV4-2 to TRBJ2-1; TRBD2 matches 7 bases. The missing CDR3 end, 3 residues past where the read stops, is filled in from the germline J gene. Germline V gives CDR1 LGHNA, CDR2 YNFKEQ. The CDR3 spans 17 residues. V was pared by 0 bases and J by 4 bases, with 9 bases of the junction left unmatched.

A note on this clone: Read coverage stops 3 residues before the CDR3 terminus; the germline J gene supplies the remainder. The rearrangement links TRBV9 to TRBJ2-3, with 9 bases lining up with TRBD1. The CDR3 sequence is 14 residues long. Looked up from germline, CDR1 is SGDLS and CDR2 is YYNGEE. The ends lost 4 bases at V and 5 bases at J; junction bases unmatched: 5. The part of the CDR3 DNA that was read is TGTGCCAGCAGCTCGGGACAGGGTGGAGATACG. Amino acids: CASSSGQGGDT. The whole CDR3 sequence reads CASSSGQGGDTQYF.

Comments on this clone: The observed sequence ends 3 residues before the CDR3 terminus, with the missing tail filled in from the germline J gene. V gene TRBV7-3 combines with J gene TRBJ1-2; D possibly corresponds to TRBD1 (6 bases). Germline V lookup: CDR1 SGHTA, CDR2 FQGTGA. CDR3 length equals 15 residues. Partial CDR3 DNA: TGTGCCAGCAGCTTAGGCGGGGGACAATACAATGAC. Its translation: CASSLGGGQYND. The whole CDR3 protein reads CASSLGGGQYNDYTF.

Worth noting for this clone: Sequencing ends 3 residues short of the CDR3 end; the germline J gene provides the rest. This sequence joins TRBV20-1 and TRBJ1-1, with D possibly being TRBD1 (5 bases). Trimming took 3 bases from V and 5 from J, leaving 16 bases between them. CDR3 length: 14 residues. CDR1 and CDR2 from the germline V gene are DFQATT and SNEGSKA (reference sequence). The part of the CDR3 DNA that was read is TGCAGTGCTAGGGCGTGGGGGGTAGGAACTGAA. This translates into CSARAWGVGTE. The whole CDR3 protein reads CSARAWGVGTEAFF.

On this clone: The same CDR3 arises from other DNA sequences in this sample as well. CDR3 DNA (partial): TGTGCCAGCAGGTCCATACAGGGAGCTGGC. Residues: CASRSIQGAG. In full, the CDR3 reads CASRSIQGAGYTF. The rearrangement uses TRBV7-8 and TRBJ1-2; possible D gene TRBD1, 6 bases. The read terminates 3 residues ahead of where the CDR3 ends, so the germline J gene completes it. V gave up 6 bases and J gave up 7 bases, with 15 bases separating them. The CDR3 consists of 13 residues. Germline V CDR1 and CDR2: SGHVS, FQNEAQ.

Comment on this clone: The read halts 3 residues ahead of the CDR3 end, with the missing end drawn from the germline J gene. The gene calls are TRBV2 and TRBJ1-2; tentatively, D is TRBD1 (6 bases). CDR3 length equals 15 residues. Germline CDR1 SNHLY, CDR2 FYNNEI. The CDR3 loop reads CASSRAGANQETYTF. The covered CDR3 bases are TGTGCCAGCAGTAGAGCGGGGGCCAACCAAGAGACA.

As regards this clone: The read stops 3 residues short of the end of the CDR3; the missing end is completed from the germline J gene. The genes are TRBV6-4 and TRBJ1-1; D is unresolved. Germline CDR1 MRHNA, CDR2 SNTAGT. V dropped 6 bases and J dropped 0 bases, with 14 bases sitting between them. The CDR3 runs 15 residues. The DNA read from the CDR3 is TGTGCCAGCAGGACGAAGGCAGGTATGAACACTGAA. It codes for CASRTKAGMNTE. The whole CDR3 reads CASRTKAGMNTEAFF.

On this clone itself: The CDR3 is cut off 3 residues early in the read; its end comes from the germline J gene. The chain is built from TRBV2 and TRBJ1-2; possible D gene TRBD1, 5 bases. The CDR3 is 18 amino acids. Germline V gives CDR1 SNHLY, CDR2 FYNNEI. CDR3 DNA (partial): TGTGCCAGCAACTGGAGGACTAGCGGGGGTACCGGCACAGATACC. Translating it yields CASNWRTSGGTGTDT. The whole CDR3 protein reads CASNWRTSGGTGTDTYTF.

In the case of this clone: The read finishes 3 residues shy of the CDR3 end, and the germline J gene is used to complete it. The rearrangement uses TRBV19 and TRBJ2-2; 8 positions agree with TRBD1. Germline CDR1 reads LNHDA; CDR2 reads SQIVND (reference sequence). Trimming took 8 bases from V and 3 from J; bases not matched to a gene: 11. CDR3 length: 16 residues. Partial CDR3 DNA: TGTGCCAGTGTTGAATCGCAGGGGGCATACACCGGGGAG. Residues: CASVESQGAYTGE. In full, the CDR3 reads CASVESQGAYTGELFF.

Comment on this clone: At one of its ends the junction is not consistent with the germline gene, which may arise from a read error. The missing CDR3 end, 3 residues past where the read stops, is filled in from the germline J gene. At the DNA level, this CDR3 is encoded by other sequences in the same sample as well. The chain joins TRBV18 to TRBJ1-1; D is uncertain. CDR1 and CDR2 from the germline V gene are KGHSH and LQKENI. CDR3 length equals 14 residues. The CDR3 sequence is CASTPGQPQETAFF. CDR3 bases read: TGTGCCAGCACACCGGGCCAGCCGCAAGAGACA.

For this clone: The sequenced fragment ends 3 residues before the CDR3 boundary, so the rest is inferred from the germline J gene. The chain links TRBV19 to TRBJ1-3; D not resolved. The CDR3 extends over 14 amino acids. Germline CDR1 LNHDA, CDR2 SQIVND (reference sequence). V shed 6 bases and J shed 1 base, with 10 bases lying between them. Incomplete CDR3 DNA: TGTGCCAGTAGCGAACCCGGTTCTGGAAACACC. The encoded protein is CASSEPGSGNT. The CDR3 in its entirety is CASSEPGSGNTIYF.

As to this clone: With the read ending 3 residues before the CDR3 end, the germline J gene is used to fill in that end. This sequence joins TRBV7-9 and TRBJ2-7; 9 bases are shared with TRBD1. The trim removed 3 bases at V and 5 bases at J, leaving 8 bases unmatched. The germline V gene has CDR1 SEHNR and CDR2 FQNEAQ (reference sequence). This CDR3 is 15 amino acids long. CDR3 in amino acids: CASSLGDRVGDEQYF. Partial CDR3 DNA: TGTGCCAGCAGCTTGGGGGACAGGGTAGGGGACGAG.

As concerns this clone: The missing CDR3 end, 3 residues past where the read stops, is filled in from the germline J gene. The gene calls are TRBV5-4 and TRBJ2-5, with D possibly being TRBD2 (5 bases). V lost 3 bases, J lost 2 bases, and 11 bases lay in between. Germline loops: CDR1 SGHNT, CDR2 YYREEE (reference sequence). This CDR3 has 14 amino acids. CDR3: CASSSQSGQETQYF. CDR3 DNA (partial): TGTGCCAGCAGCTCTCAGAGCGGACAAGAGACC.

On this clone itself: One end of the junction varies from germline; a read error may be responsible. The CDR3 end falls 3 residues outside the read, so it is completed with the germline J gene. The sample has other DNA sequences that encode this CDR3 too. The chain recombines TRBV12-3 or TRBV12-4 with TRBJ1-2; 11 positions match TRBD1. The CDR3 runs 15 residues. The CDR3 reads CASSRRTGGLYGYTF. The covered CDR3 bases are TGTGCCAGCAGCCGCAGGACAGGGGGCCTCTATGGT.